The sequence of this TCR beta chain was determined in a study of T-cell memory formation after mild COVID-19. About the research overall: Clustering of TCRs was largely donor specific. Study-wide results and limits: Cross-reactive memory appears to have joined, as suggested by some responding clones showing up in pre-infection memory.

This clonotype was seen repeatedly, ten times or more. Its antigen is currently unknown. 5'RACE with constant-segment primers built TCRalpha and TCRbeta cDNA libraries with UMIs. TCRdb independently ran MiXCR on the 5' RACE reads; one entry per CDR3 protein. The sample includes 25,000 to 35,000 distinct CDR3 sequences, 6.5% to 9% seen only once; the top ten take 11% to 15%. Losses at the gene ends were 4 bases for V and 3 bases for J; bases not matched to a gene: 9. The length of the CDR3 is 16 residues. Germline CDR1 is SGDLS and CDR2 is YYNGEE. The clonotype comes from an adult woman who had mild COVID-19 (a few samples of this study predate the infection). Cell type and time point are not known. The sequenced sample was PBMCs or a T cell subset sorted from them (not recorded which). This chain links TRBV9 with TRBJ2-3; 9 bases match TRBD1. The CDR3 nucleotides are TGTGCCAGCAGCTACCTCCCGGGACAGGGTACAGATACGCAGTATTTT. Its protein product is CASSYLPGQGTDTQYF.